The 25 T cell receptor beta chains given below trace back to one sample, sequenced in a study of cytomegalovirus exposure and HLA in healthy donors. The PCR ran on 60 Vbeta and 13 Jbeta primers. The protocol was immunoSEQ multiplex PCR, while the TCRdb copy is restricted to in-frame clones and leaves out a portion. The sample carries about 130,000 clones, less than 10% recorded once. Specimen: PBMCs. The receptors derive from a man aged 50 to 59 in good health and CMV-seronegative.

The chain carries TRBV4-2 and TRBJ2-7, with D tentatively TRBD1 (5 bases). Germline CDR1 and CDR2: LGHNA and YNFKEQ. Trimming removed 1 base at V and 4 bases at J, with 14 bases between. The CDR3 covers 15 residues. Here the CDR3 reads CASSQGFGRVYEQYF. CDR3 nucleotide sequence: TGTGCCAGCAGCCAAGGCTTCGGCAGGGTGTACGAGCAGTACTTC.

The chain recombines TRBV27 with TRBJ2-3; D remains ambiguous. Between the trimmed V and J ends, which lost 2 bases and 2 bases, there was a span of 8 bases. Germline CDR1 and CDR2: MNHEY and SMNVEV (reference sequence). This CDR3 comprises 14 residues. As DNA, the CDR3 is TGTGCCAGCAGTTTAAGGCGGAACACAGATACGCAGTATTTT. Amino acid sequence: CASSLRRNTDTQYF.

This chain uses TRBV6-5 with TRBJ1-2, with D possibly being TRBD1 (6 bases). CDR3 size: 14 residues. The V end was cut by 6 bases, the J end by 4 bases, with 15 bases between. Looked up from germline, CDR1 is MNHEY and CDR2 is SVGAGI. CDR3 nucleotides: TGTGCCAGCAGACCCGACAGGAGCCCCTATGGCTACACCTTC. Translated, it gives CASRPDRSPYGYTF.

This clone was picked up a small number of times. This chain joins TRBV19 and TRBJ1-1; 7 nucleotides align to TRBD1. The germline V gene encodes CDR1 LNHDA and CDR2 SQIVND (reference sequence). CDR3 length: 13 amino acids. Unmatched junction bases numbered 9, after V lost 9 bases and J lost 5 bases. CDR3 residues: CASTRGLGTEAFF. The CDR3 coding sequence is TGTGCCAGCACAAGGGGGCTCGGAACTGAAGCTTTCTTT.

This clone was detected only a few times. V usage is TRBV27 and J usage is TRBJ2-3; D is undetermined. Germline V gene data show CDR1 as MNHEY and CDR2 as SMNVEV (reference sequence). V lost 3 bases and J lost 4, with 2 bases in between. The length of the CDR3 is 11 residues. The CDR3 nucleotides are TGTGCCAGCAGTTTCTCAGATACGCAGTATTTT. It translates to CASSFSDTQYF.

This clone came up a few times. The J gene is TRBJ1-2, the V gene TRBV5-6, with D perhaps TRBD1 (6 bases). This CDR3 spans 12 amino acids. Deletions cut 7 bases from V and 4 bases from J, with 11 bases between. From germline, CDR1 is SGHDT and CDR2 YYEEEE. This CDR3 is CASRGQSYGYTF. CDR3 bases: TGTGCCAGCCGCGGACAGTCCTATGGCTACACCTTC. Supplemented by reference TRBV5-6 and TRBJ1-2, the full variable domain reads DAGVTQSPTHLIKTRGQQVTLRCSPKSGHDTVSWYQQALGQGPQFIFQYYEEEERQRGNFPDRFSGHQFPNYSSELNVNALLLGDSALYLCASRGQSYGYTFGSGTRLTVV.

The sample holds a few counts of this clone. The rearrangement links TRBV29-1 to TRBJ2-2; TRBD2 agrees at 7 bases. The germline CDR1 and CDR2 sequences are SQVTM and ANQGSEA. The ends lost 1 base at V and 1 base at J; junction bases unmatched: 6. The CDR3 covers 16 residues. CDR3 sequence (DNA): TGCAGCGTTGAAGGCGTGTCTAGCGGGAACACCGGGGAGCTGTTTTTT. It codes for CSVEGVSSGNTGELFF.

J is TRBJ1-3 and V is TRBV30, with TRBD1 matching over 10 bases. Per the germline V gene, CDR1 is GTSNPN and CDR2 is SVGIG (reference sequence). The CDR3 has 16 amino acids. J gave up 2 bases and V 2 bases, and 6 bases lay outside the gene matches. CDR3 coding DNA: TGTGCCTGGAGTTCCGACAGGGGGCTGGCTGGAAACACCATATATTTT. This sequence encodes CAWSSDRGLAGNTIYF.

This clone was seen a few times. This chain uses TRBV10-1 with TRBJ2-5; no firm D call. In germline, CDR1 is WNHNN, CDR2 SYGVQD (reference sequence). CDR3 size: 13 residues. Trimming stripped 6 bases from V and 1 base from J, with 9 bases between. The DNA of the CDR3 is TGCGCCAGCAGCGCAGTCCGCCAAGAGACCCAGTACTTC. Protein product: CASSAVRQETQYF.

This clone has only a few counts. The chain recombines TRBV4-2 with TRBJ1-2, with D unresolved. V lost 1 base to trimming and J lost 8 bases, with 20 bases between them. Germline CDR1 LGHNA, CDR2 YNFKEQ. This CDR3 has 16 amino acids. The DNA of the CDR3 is TGTGCCAGCAGCCAAGCTCGGGTGAATCTCCAAATGGGCTACACCTTC. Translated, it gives CASSQARVNLQMGYTF.

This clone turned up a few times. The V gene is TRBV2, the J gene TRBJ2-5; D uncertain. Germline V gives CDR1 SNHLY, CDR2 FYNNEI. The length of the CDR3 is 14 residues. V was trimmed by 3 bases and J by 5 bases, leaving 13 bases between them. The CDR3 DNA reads TGTGCCAGCAGTGAGACAAAAGGTTGGGAGACCCAGTACTTC. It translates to CASSETKGWETQYF. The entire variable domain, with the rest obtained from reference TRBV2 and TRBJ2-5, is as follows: EPEVTQTPSHQVTQMGQEVILRCVPISNHLYFYWYRQILGQKVEFLVSFYNNEISEKSEIFDDQFSVERPDGSNFTLKIRSTKLEDSAMYFCASSETKGWETQYFGPGTRLLVL.

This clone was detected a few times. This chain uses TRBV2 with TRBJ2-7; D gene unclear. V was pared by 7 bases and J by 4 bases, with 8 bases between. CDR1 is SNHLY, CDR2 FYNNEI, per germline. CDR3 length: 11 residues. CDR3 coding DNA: TGTGCCAGCAACGAGGCGTACGAGCAGTACTTC. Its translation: CASNEAYEQYF.

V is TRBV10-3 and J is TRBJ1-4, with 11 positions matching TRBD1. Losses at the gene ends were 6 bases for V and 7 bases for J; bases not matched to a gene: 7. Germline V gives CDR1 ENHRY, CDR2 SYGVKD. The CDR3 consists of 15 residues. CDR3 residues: CAISGTGGFREKLFF. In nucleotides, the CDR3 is TGTGCCATCAGCGGGACAGGGGGATTCCGTGAAAAACTGTTTTTT.

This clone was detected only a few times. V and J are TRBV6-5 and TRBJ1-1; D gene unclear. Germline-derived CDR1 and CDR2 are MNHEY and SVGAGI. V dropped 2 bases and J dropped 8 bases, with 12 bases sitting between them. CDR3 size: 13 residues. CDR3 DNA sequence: TGTGCCAGCAGTTACCCCGACACGGGAGAAGCTTTCTTT. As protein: CASSYPDTGEAFF.

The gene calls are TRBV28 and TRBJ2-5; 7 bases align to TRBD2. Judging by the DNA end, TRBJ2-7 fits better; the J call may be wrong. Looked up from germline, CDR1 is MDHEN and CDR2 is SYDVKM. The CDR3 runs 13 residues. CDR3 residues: CAGSLSSGYEQYF. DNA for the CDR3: TGTGCCGGCTCCCTTTCTAGCGGCTACGAGCAGTACTTC.

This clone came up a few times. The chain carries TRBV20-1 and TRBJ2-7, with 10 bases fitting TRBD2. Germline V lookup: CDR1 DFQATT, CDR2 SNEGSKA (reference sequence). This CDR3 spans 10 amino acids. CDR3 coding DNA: TGCAGAACTAGCGGGAACGAGCAGTACTTC. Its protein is CRTSGNEQYF.

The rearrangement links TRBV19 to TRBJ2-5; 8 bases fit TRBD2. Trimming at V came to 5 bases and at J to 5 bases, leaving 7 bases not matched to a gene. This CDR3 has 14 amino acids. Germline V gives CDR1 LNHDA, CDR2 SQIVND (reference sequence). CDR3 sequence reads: CASSYGGASETQYF. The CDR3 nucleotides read TGTGCCAGTAGTTACGGGGGGGCATCGGAGACCCAGTACTTC.

Here the CDR3 reads CASSPSPGYDYGYTF. The CDR3 DNA is TGTGCCAGCAGCCCAAGCCCGGGTTATGACTATGGCTACACCTTC. The chain recombines TRBV7-6 with TRBJ1-2, with no clear D. V gave up 5 bases and J gave up 3 bases, with 16 bases separating them. This CDR3 has 15 amino acids. CDR1 SGHVS and CDR2 FNYEAQ come from the germline V gene. Full variable domain (remainder filled in from reference TRBV7-6 and TRBJ1-2): GAGVSQSPRYKVTKRGQDVALRCDPISGHVSLYWYRQALGQGPEFLTYFNYEAQQDKSGLPNDRFSAERPEGSISTLTIQRTEQRDSAMYRCASSPSPGYDYGYTFGSGTRLTVV.

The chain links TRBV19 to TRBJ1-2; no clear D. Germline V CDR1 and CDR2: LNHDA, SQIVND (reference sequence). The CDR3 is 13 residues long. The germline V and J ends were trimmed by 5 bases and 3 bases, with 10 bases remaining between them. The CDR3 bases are TGTGCCAGTAGTGGGAGCACGTACTATGGCTACACCTTC. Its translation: CASSGSTYYGYTF.

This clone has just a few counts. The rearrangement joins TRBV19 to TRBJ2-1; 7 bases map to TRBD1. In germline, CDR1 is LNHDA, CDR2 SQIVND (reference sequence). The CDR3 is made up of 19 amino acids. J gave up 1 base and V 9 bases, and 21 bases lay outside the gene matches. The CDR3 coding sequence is TGTGCCAGCCGTCGACAGGGAGCCTTGACGAGATTATCCTACAATGAGCAGTTCTTC. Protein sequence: CASRRQGALTRLSYNEQFF.

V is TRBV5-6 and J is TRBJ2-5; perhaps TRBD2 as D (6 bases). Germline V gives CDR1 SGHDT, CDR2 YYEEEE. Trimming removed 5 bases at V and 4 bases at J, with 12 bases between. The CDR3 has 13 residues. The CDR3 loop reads CASSPGRRETQYF. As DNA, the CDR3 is TGTGCCAGCAGTCCGGGGAGGAGAGAGACCCAGTACTTC.

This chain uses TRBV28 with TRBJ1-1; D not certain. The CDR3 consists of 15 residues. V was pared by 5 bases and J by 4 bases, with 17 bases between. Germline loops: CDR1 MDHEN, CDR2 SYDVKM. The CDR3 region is CASSTGPRRTTEAFF. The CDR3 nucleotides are TGTGCCAGCAGTACTGGGCCTCGGAGGACCACTGAAGCTTTCTTT.

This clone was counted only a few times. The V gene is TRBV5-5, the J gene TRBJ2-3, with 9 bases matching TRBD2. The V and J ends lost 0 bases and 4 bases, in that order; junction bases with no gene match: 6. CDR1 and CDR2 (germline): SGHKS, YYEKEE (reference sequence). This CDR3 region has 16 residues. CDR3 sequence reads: CASSLVFGGGADTQYF. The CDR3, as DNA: TGTGCCAGCAGCTTGGTTTTTGGCGGGGGGGCAGATACGCAGTATTTT.

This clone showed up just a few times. CDR3 nucleotide sequence: TGTGCCAGCAGCTGGCTACAGGGACGCGGCTACACCTTC. This gives the protein CASSWLQGRGYTF. The V and J genes are TRBV7-2 and TRBJ1-2; the D gene is possibly TRBD1 (6 bases). The CDR3 consists of 13 residues. In germline, CDR1 is SGHTA, CDR2 FQGNSA. Trimming pared 4 bases from V and 8 bases from J, leaving 14 bases between. Together with reference TRBV7-2 and TRBJ1-2, the CDR3 gives the full variable domain: GAGVSQSPSNKVTEKGKDVELRCDPISGHTALYWYRQSLGQGLEFLIYFQGNSAPDKSGLPSDRFSAERTGGSVSTLTIQRTQQEDSAVYLCASSWLQGRGYTFGSGTRLTVV.

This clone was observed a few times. CDR3 sequence reads: CASSRTSGRNHGETQYF. The DNA for the CDR3 is TGTGCCAGCAGCCGGACTAGCGGGAGGAACCACGGAGAGACCCAGTACTTC. The chain uses TRBV27 and TRBJ2-5; 14 bases map to TRBD2. This CDR3 contains 17 residues. Germline-derived CDR1 and CDR2 are MNHEY and SMNVEV (reference sequence). J lost 4 bases, V lost 6 bases, and 10 bases had no gene match.